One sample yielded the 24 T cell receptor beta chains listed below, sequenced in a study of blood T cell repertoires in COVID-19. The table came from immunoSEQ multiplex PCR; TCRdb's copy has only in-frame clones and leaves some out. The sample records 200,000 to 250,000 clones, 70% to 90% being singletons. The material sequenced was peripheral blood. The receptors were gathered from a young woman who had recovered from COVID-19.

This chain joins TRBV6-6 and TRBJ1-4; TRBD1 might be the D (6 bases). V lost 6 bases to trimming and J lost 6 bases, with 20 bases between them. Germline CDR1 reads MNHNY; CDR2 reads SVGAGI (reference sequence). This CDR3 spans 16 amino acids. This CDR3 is CASSHRVGLGDEKLFF. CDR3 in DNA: TGTGCCAGCAGCCACAGGGTGGGGTTGGGGGATGAAAAACTGTTTTTT.

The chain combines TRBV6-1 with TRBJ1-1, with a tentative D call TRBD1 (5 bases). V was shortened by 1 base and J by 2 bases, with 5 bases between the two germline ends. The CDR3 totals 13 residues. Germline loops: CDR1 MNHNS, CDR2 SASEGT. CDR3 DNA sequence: TGTGCCAGCAGTGAAGGGACAAACACTGAAGCTTTCTTT. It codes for CASSEGTNTEAFF.

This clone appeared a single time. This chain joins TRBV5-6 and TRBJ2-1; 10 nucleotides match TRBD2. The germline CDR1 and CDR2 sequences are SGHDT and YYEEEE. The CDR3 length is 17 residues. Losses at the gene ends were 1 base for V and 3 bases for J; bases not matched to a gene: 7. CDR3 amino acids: CASSLSRTSGYYNEQFF. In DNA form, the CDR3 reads TGTGCCAGCAGCTTGTCTAGGACTAGCGGATACTACAATGAGCAGTTCTTC.

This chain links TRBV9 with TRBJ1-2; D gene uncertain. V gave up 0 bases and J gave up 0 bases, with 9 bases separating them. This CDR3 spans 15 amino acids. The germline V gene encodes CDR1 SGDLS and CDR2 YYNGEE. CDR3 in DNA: TGTGCCAGCAGCGTAGATCCAGGCACTAACTATGGCTACACCTTC. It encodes CASSVDPGTNYGYTF.

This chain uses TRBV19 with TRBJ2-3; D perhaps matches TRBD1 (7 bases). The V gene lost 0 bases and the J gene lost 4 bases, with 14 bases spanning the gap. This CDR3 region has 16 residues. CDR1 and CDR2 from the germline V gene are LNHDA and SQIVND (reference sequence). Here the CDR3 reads CASSIDGRGVPDTQYF. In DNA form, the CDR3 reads TGTGCCAGTAGTATAGATGGCAGGGGGGTCCCAGATACGCAGTATTTT.

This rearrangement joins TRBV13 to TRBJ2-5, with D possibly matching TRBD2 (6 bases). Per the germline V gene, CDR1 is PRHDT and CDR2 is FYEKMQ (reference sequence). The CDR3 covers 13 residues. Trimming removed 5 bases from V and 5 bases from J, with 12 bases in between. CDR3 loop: CASSLGTDETQYF. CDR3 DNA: TGTGCCAGCAGCCTGGGGACTGATGAGACCCAGTACTTC.

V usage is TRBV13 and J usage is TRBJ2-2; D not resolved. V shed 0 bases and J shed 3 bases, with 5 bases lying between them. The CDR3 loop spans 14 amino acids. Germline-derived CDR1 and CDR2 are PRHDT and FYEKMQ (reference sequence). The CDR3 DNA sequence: TGTGCCAGCAGCTTAGGCCTTTACACCGGGGAGCTGTTTTTT. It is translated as CASSLGLYTGELFF. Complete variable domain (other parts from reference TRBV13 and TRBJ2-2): AAGVIQSPRHLIKEKRETATLKCYPIPRHDTVYWYQQGPGQDPQFLISFYEKMQSDKGSIPDRFSAQQFSDYHSELNMSSLELGDSALYFCASSLGLYTGELFFGEGSRLTVL.

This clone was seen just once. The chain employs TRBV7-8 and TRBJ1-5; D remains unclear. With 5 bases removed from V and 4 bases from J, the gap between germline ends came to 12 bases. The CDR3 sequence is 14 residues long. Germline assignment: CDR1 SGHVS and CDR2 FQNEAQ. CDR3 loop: CASSPGRMNQPQHF. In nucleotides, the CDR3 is TGTGCCAGCAGCCCAGGAAGAATGAATCAGCCCCAGCATTTT.

The CDR3 here is CASSFFSGSPYNEQFF. The CDR3 DNA reads as TGTGCCAGCAGCTTCTTTAGCGGGAGTCCCTACAATGAGCAGTTCTTC. V and J are TRBV3-1 (or the pseudogene TRBV3-2) and TRBJ2-1, with 9 bases aligning to TRBD2. Trimming removed 5 bases from V and 2 bases from J; junction bases left unmatched: 7. CDR1 is LGHDT, CDR2 YNNKEL, per germline (reference sequence). The CDR3 consists of 16 residues.

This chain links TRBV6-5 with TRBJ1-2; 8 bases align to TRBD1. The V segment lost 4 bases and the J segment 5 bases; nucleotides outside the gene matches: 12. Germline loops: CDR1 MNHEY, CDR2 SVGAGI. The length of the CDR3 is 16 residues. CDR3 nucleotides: TGTGCCAGCAGTTTGATCGGACAGGGAGGGGATTATGGCTACACCTTC. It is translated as CASSLIGQGGDYGYTF.

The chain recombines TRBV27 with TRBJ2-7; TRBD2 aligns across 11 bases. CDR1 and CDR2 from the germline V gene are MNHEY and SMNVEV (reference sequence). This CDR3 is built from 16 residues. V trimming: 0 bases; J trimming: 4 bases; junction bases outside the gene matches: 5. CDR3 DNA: TGTGCCAGCAGTTTATCGAGTCTAGCGGGAGGATACGAGCAGTACTTC. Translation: CASSLSSLAGGYEQYF.

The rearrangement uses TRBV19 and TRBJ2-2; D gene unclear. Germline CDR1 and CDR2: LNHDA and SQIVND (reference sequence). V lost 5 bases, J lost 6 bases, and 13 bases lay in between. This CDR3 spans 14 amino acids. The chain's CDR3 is CASSSLQAPGELFF. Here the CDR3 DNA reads TGTGCCAGTAGTTCCCTCCAGGCCCCCGGGGAGCTGTTTTTT.

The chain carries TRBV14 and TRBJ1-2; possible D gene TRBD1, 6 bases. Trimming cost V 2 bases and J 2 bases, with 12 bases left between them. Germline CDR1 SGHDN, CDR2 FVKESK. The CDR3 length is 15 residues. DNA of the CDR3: TGTGCCAGCAGCCAATCCGACAGGTTCAACTATGGCTACACCTTC. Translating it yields CASSQSDRFNYGYTF. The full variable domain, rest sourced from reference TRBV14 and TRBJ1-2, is EAGVTQFPSHSVIEKGQTVTLRCDPISGHDNLYWYRRVMGKEIKFLLHFVKESKQDESGMPNNRFLAERTGGTYSTLKVQPAELEDSGVYFCASSQSDRFNYGYTFGSGTRLTVV.

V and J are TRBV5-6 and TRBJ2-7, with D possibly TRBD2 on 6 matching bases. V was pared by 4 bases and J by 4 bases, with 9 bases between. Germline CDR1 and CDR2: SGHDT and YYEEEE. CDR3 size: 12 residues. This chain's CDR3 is CASSIGSYEQYF. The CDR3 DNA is TGTGCCAGCAGCATCGGGAGTTACGAGCAGTACTTC. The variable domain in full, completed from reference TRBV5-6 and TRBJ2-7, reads DAGVTQSPTHLIKTRGQQVTLRCSPKSGHDTVSWYQQALGQGPQFIFQYYEEEERQRGNFPDRFSGHQFPNYSSELNVNALLLGDSALYLCASSIGSYEQYFGPGTRLTVT.

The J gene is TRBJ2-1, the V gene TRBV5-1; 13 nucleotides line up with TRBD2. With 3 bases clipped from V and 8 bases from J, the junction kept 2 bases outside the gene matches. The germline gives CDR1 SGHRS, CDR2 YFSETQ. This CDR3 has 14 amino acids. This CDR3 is CASSWTSGSDEQFF. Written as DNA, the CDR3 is TGCGCCAGCAGCTGGACTAGCGGGAGCGATGAGCAGTTCTTC.

This chain's CDR3 is CATSRDQGFNEKLFF. CDR3 DNA: TGTGCCACCAGCAGAGATCAGGGGTTTAATGAAAAACTGTTTTTT. J is TRBJ1-4 and V is TRBV15; weak D call: TRBD1 (6 bases). From germline, CDR1 is LNHNV and CDR2 YYDKDF (reference sequence). The CDR3 is made up of 15 amino acids. Trimming shortened V by 0 bases and J by 4 bases, and 9 bases separated the two germline ends.

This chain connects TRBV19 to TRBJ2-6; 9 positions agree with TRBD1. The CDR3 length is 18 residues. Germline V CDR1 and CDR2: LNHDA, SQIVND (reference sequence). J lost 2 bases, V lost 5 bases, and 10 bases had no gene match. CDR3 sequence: CASSAHRGQAAGANVLTF. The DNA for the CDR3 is TGTGCCAGTAGTGCCCACAGGGGGCAGGCCGCTGGGGCCAACGTCCTGACTTTC.

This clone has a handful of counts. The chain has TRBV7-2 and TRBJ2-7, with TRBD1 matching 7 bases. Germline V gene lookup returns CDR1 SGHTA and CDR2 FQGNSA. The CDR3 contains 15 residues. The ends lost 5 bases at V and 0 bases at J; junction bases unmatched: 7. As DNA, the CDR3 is TGTGCCAGCAGCCTCCACAGGGGCCCCTCCTACGAGCAGTACTTC. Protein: CASSLHRGPSYEQYF.

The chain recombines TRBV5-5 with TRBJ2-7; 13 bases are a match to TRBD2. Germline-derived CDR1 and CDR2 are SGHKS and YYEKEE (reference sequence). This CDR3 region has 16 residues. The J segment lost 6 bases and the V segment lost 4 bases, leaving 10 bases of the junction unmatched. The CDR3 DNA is TGTGCCAGCAGCCTAGTACTAGCGGGAGGGTTAGGCGAGCAGTACTTC. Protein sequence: CASSLVLAGGLGEQYF.

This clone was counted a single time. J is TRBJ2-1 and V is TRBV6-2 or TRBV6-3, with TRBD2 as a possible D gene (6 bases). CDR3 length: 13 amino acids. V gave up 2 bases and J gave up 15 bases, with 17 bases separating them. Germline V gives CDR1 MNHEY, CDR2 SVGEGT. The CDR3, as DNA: TGTGCCAGCAGTTACCAGGTCTGGGAGGTTGGGTTCTTC. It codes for CASSYQVWEVGFF.

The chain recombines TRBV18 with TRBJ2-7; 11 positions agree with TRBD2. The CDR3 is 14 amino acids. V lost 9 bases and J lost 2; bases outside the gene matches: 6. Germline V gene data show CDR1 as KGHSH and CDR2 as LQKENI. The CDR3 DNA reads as TGTGCCAGTTCGGGACTAGCGGACACCTACGAGCAGTACTTC. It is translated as CASSGLADTYEQYF.

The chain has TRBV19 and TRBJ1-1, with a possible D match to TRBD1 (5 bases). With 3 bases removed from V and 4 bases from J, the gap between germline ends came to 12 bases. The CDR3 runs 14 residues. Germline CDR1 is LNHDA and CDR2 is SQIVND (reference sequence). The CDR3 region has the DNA TGTGCCAGTAGTATGGACATCTCGGGCACTGAAGCTTTCTTT. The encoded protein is CASSMDISGTEAFF.

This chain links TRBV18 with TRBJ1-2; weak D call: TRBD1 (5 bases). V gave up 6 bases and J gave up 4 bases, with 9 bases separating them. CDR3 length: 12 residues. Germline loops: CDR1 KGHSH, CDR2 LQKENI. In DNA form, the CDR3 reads TGTGCCAGCTCCGACAGAACCTATGGCTACACCTTC. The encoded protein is CASSDRTYGYTF.

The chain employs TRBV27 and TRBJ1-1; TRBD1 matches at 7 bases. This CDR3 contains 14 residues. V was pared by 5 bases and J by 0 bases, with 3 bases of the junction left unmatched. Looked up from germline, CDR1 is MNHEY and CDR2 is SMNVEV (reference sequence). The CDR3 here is CASSPGTVNTEAFF. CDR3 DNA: TGTGCCAGCAGTCCCGGGACAGTGAACACTGAAGCTTTCTTT.